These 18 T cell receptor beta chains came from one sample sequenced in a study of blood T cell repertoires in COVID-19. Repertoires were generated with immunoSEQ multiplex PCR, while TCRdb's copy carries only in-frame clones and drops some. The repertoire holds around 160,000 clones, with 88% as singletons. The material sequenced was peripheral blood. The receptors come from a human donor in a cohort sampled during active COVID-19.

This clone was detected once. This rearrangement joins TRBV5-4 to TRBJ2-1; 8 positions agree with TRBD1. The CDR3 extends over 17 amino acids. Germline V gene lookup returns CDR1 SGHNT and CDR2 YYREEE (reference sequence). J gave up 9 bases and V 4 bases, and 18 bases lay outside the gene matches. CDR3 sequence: CASSPRGQALGLGEQFF. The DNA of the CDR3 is TGTGCCAGCAGCCCAAGGGGACAGGCCTTGGGATTGGGTGAGCAGTTCTTC. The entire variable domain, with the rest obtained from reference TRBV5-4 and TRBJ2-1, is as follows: ETGVTQSPTHLIKTRGQQVTLRCSSQSGHNTVSWYQQALGQGPQFIFQYYREEENGRGNFPPRFSGLQFPNYSSELNVNALELDDSALYLCASSPRGQALGLGEQFFGPGTRLTVL.

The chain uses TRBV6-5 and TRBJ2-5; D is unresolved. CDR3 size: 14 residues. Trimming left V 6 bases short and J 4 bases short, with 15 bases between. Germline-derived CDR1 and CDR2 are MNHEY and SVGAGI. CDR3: CASSSTGVRETQYF. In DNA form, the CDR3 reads TGTGCCAGCAGCAGCACTGGAGTCAGAGAGACCCAGTACTTC.

The CDR3 coding sequence is TGTGCCAGTAGCAAGGACAGGGGAGTTATCGATGAGCAGTTCTTC. Residues: CASSKDRGVIDEQFF. The chain carries TRBV19 and TRBJ2-1, with 9 nucleotides matching TRBD1. With 6 bases clipped from V and 8 bases from J, the junction kept 11 bases outside the gene matches. Germline-derived CDR1 and CDR2 are LNHDA and SQIVND (reference sequence). This CDR3 is built from 15 residues.

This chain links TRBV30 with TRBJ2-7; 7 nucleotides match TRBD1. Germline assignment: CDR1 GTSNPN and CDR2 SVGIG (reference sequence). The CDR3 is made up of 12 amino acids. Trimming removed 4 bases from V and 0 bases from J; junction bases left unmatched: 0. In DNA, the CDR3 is TGTGCCTGGAACAGGGGCTCCTACGAGCAGTACTTC. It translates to CAWNRGSYEQYF.

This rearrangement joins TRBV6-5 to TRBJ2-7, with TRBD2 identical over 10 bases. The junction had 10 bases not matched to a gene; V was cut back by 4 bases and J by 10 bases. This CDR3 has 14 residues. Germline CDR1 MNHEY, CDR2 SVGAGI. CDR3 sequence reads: CASSSSGRATLQYF. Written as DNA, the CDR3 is TGTGCCAGCAGTTCGAGCGGGAGGGCCACGCTACAGTACTTC.

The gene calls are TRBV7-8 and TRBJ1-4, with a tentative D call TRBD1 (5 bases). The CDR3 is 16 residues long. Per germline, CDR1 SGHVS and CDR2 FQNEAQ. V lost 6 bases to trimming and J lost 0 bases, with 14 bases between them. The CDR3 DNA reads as TGTGCCAGCAGGGCGTATCGGGGGGCAACTAATGAAAAACTGTTTTTT. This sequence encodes CASRAYRGATNEKLFF.

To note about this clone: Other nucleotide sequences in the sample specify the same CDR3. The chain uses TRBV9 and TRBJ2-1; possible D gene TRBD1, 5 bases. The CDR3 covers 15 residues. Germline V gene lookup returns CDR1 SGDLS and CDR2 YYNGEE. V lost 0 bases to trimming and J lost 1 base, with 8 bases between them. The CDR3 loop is CASSVGGGSYNEQFF. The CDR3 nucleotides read TGTGCCAGCAGCGTAGGGGGCGGATCCTACAATGAGCAGTTCTTC.

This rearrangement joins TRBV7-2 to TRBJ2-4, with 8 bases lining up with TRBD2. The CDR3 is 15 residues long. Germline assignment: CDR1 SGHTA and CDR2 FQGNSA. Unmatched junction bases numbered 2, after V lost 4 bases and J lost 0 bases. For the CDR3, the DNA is TGTGCCAGCAGCTCACTAGCGGTAGCCAAAAACATTCAGTACTTC. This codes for CASSSLAVAKNIQYF. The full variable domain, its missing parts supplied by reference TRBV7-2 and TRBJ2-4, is GAGVSQSPSNKVTEKGKDVELRCDPISGHTALYWYRQSLGQGLEFLIYFQGNSAPDKSGLPSDRFSAERTGGSVSTLTIQRTQQEDSAVYLCASSSLAVAKNIQYFGAGTRLSVL.

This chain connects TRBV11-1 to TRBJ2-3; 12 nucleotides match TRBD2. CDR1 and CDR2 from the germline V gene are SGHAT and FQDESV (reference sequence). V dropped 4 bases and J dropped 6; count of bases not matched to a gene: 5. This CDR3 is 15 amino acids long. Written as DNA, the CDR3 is TGTGCCAGCAGCTCGTTGACTAGCGGGAGTGATACGCAGTATTTT. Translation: CASSSLTSGSDTQYF.

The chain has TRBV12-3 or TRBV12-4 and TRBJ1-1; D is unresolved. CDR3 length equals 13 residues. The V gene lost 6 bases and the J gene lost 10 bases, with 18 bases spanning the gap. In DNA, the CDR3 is TGTGCCAGCAGCCAGAGGCCCGCGGGTAGAGCTTTCTTT. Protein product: CASSQRPAGRAFF.

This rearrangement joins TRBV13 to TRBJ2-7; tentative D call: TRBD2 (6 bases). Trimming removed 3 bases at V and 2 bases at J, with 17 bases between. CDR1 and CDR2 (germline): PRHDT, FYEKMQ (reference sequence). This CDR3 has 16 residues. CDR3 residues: CASSFAPTRTPYEQYF. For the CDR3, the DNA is TGTGCCAGCAGCTTCGCCCCGACTAGGACCCCCTACGAGCAGTACTTC.

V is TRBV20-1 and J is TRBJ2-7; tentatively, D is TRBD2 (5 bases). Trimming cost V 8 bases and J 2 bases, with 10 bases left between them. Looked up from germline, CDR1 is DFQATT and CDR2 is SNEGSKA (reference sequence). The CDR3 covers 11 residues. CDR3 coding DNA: TGCAGTTTCGGGGAACCCTACGAGCAGTACTTC. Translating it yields CSFGEPYEQYF.

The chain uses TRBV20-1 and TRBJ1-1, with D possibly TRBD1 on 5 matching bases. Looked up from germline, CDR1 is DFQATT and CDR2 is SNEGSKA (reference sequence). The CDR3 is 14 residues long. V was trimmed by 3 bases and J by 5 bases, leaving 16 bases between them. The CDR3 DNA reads TGCAGTGCTAGTAGGGAAGGGGCAGGAACTGAAGCTTTCTTT. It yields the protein CSASREGAGTEAFF.

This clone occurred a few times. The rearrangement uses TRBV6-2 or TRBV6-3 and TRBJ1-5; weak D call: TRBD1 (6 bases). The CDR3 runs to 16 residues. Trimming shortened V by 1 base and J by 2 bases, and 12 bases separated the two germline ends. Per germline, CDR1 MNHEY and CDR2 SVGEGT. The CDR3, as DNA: TGTGCCAGCAGTTACTATAGTCCAGGGGGCAATCAGCCCCAGCATTTT. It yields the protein CASSYYSPGGNQPQHF.

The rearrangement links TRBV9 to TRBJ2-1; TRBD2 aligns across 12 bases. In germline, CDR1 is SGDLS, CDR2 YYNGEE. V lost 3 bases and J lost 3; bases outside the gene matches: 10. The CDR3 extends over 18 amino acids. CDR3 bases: TGTGCCAGCAGCGGGACATCCACTAGCGGGGGGAACTACAATGAGCAGTTCTTC. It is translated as CASSGTSTSGGNYNEQFF.

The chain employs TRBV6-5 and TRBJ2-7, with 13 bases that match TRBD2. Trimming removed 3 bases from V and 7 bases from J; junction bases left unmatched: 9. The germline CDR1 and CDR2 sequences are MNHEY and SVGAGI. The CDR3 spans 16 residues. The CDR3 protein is CASSYYGTSGTSEQYF. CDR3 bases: TGTGCCAGCAGTTATTATGGGACTAGCGGGACCAGTGAGCAGTACTTC.

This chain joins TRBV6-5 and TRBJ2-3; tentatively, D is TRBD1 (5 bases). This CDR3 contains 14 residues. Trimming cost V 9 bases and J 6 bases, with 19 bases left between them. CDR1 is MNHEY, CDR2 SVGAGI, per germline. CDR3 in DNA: TGTGCCAGTGTCAGGGCCCCAGATGCGGATACGCAGTATTTT. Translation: CASVRAPDADTQYF.

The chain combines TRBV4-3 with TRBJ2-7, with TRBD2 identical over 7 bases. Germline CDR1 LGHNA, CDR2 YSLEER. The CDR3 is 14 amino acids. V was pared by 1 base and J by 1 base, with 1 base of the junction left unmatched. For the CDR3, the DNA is TGCGCCAGCAGCCAAGCGGGGGGATCCTACGAGCAGTACTTC. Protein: CASSQAGGSYEQYF.